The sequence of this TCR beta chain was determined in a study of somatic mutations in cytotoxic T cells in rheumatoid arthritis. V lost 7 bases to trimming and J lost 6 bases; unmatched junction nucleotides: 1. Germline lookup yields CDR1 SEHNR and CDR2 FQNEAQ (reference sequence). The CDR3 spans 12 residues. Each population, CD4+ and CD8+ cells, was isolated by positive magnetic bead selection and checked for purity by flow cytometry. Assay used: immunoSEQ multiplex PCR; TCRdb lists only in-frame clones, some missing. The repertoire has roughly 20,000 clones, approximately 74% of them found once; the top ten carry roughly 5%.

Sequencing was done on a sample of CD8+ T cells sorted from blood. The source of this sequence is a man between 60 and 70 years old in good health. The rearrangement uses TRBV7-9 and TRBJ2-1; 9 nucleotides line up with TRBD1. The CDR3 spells CASNRGLNEQFF. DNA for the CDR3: TGTGCCAGCAACAGGGGGCTCAATGAGCAGTTCTTC.